The clone carrying this T cell receptor beta chain was seen more than once but under ten times. Its specificity is not known. CDR3 length: 16 residues. Germline V gene lookup returns CDR1 LGHNA and CDR2 YSLEER. V lost 1 base, J lost 0 bases, and 11 bases lay in between. The sample is drawn from a study of cytomegalovirus exposure and HLA in healthy donors. Study-wide findings and caveats: The productive fraction for most TCR beta V segments was about 90% or about 30% in an earlier analysis.

Use of 60 Vbeta and 13 Jbeta primers characterized the PCR. Methods used by the authors: Around 11 million of tens of millions of unique TCR beta chains were shared, per a later count. Profiled with immunoSEQ multiplex PCR; TCRdb holds only in-frame clones, not every one. From that table come the V and J calls and clone size; the DNA was used to work out D and trimming. The table records 85,000 to 100,000 clones, under 75% of them present only once. Sequenced material: PBMCs. The sequence was obtained from a human donor in good health. This chain joins TRBV4-3 and TRBJ2-3; D unclear. The CDR3 spells CASSQVSAASTDTQYF. Written as DNA, the CDR3 is TGCGCCAGCAGCCAAGTATCCGCAGCGAGCACAGATACGCAGTATTTT.